This entry features one TCR beta chain sequence. This sample was included in a study of early T cells in non-severe SARS-CoV-2 infection. On the study more broadly: Chains from this unsorted whole-blood bulk RNA could not be paired.

TCRdb recomputed calls from the 5' RACE reads with MiXCR, one row per CDR3 protein. The repertoire holds roughly 80,000 distinct CDR3 sequences, with about 14% as singletons. The germline gives CDR1 MNHNS, CDR2 SASEGT. The germline V and J ends were trimmed by 3 bases and 0 bases, with 3 bases remaining between them. The CDR3 length is 13 residues. The chain has TRBV6-1 and TRBJ1-3; no clear D. The sample taken for sequencing was whole blood. This receptor was identified in an adult who was a healthcare worker with PCR-confirmed SARS-CoV-2 infection or an uninfected control (not recorded which). CDR3 coding DNA: TGTGCCAGCAGTGACAACTCTGGAAACACCATATATTTT. Residues: CASSDNSGNTIYF.